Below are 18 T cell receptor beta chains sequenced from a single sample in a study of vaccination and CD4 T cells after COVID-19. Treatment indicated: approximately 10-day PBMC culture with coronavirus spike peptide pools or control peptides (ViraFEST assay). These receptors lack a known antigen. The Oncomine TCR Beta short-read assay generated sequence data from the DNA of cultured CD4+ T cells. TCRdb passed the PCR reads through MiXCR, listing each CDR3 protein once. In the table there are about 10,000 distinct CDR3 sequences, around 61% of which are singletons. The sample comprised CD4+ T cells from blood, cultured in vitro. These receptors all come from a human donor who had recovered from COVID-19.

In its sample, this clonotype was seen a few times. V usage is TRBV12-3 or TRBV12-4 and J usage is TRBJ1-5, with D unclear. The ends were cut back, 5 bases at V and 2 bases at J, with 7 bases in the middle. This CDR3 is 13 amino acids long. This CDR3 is CASSPSGNQPQHF. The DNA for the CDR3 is TGTGCCAGCAGTCCCAGTGGCAATCAGCCCCAGCATTTT.

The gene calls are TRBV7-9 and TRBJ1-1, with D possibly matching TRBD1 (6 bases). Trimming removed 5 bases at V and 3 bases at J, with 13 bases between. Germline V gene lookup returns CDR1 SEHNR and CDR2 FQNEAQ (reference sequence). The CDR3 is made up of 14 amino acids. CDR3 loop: CASSIQGGYTEAFF. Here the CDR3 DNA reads TGTGCCAGCAGCATACAGGGAGGATACACTGAAGCTTTCTTT.

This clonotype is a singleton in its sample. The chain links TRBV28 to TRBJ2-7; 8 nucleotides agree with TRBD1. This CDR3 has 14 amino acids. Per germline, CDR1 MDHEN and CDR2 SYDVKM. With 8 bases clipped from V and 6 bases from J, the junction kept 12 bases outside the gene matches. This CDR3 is CASSIQGARVEQYF. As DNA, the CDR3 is TGTGCCAGCTCGATCCAGGGGGCGCGGGTCGAGCAGTACTTC.

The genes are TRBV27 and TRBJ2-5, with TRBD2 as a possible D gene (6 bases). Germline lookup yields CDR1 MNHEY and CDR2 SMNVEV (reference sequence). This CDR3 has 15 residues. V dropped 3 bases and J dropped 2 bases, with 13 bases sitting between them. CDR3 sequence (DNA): TGTGCCAGCAGTTTTTCGTGGGAGGCTCAAGAGACCCAGTACTTC. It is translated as CASSFSWEAQETQYF.

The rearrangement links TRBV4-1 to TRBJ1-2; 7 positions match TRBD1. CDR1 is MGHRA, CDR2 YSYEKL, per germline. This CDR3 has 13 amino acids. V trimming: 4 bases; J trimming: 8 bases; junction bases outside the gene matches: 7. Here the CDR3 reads CASSPAGGRGYTF. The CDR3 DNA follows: TGCGCCAGCAGCCCCGCAGGGGGTCGCGGCTACACCTTC.

CDR3 bases: TGTGCCAGCAGCTTGGTTGGAGGGGGCAACTATGGCTACACCTTC. It is translated as CASSLVGGGNYGYTF. The chain has TRBV5-4 and TRBJ1-2; 7 bases fit TRBD1. CDR3 size: 15 residues. V lost 0 bases and J lost 2; bases outside the gene matches: 4. CDR1 and CDR2 from the germline V gene are SGHNT and YYREEE (reference sequence).

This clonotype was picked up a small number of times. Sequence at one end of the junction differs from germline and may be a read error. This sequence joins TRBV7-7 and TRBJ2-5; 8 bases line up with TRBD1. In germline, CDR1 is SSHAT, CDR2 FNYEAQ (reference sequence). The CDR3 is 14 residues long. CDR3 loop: CASSTGQGRETQYF. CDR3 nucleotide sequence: TGTGCTAGCAGCACAGGACAGGGTAGAGAGACCCAGTACTTC.

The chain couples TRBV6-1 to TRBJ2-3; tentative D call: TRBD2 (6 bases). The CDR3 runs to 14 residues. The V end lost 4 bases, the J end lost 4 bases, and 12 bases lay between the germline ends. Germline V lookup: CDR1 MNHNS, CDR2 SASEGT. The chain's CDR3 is CASSAQSGADTQYF. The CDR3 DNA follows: TGTGCCAGCAGTGCCCAGTCGGGGGCAGATACGCAGTATTTT.

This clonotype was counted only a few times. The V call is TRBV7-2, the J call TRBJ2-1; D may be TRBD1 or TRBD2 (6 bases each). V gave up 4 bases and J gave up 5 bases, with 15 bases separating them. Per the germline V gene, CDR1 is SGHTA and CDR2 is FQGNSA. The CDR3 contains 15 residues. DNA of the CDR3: TGTGCCAGCAGCTGGGGGGCTAGCGCCCACAATGAGCAGTTCTTC. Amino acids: CASSWGASAHNEQFF.

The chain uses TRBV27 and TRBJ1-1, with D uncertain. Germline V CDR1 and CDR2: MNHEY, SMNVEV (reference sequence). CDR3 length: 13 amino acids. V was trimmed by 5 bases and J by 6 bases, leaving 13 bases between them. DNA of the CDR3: TGTGCCAGCAGTCTAATACGACGGTCTGAAGCTTTCTTT. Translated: CASSLIRRSEAFF.

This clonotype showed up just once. The chain's CDR3 is CASSPWTSGTDTQYF. The CDR3 DNA reads as TGTGCCAGCAGCCCCTGGACTAGCGGCACAGATACGCAGTATTTT. The chain couples TRBV7-2 to TRBJ2-3, with 9 bases lining up with TRBD2. Per germline, CDR1 SGHTA and CDR2 FQGNSA. CDR3 length: 15 amino acids. The trim removed 5 bases at V and 1 base at J, leaving 4 bases unmatched.

The CDR3, as DNA: TGTGCCACCAGTGATTTCAACGGGGCAGATACGCAGTATTTT. Amino acid sequence: CATSDFNGADTQYF. The chain links TRBV24-1 to TRBJ2-3, with D possibly matching TRBD2 (5 bases). The CDR3 spans 14 residues. V was clipped by 1 base and J by 4 bases, with 8 bases between them. Germline assignment: CDR1 KGHDR and CDR2 SFDVKD.

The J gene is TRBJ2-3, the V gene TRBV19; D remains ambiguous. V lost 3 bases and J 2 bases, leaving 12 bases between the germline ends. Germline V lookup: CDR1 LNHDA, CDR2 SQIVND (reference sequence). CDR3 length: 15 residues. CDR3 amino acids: CASSIGLLDTDTQYF. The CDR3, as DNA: TGTGCCAGTAGTATCGGGCTTCTAGACACAGATACGCAGTATTTT. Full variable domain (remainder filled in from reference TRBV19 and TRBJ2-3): DGGITQSPKYLFRKEGQNVTLSCEQNLNHDAMYWYRQDPGQGLRLIYYSQIVNDFQKGDIAEGYSVSREKKESFPLTVTSAQKNPTAFYLCASSIGLLDTDTQYFGPGTRLTVL.

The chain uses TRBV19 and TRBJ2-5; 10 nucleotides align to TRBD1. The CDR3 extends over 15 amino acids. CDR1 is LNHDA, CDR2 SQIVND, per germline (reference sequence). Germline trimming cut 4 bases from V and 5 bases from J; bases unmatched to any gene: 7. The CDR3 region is CASSNWDRGSETQYF. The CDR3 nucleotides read TGTGCCAGTAGTAATTGGGACAGGGGTTCGGAGACCCAGTACTTC.

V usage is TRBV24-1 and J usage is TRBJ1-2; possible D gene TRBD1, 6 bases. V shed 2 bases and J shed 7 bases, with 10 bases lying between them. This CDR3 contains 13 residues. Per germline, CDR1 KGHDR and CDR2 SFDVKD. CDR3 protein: CATSDWTDGGYTF. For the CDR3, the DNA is TGTGCCACCAGTGATTGGACAGACGGTGGCTACACCTTC.

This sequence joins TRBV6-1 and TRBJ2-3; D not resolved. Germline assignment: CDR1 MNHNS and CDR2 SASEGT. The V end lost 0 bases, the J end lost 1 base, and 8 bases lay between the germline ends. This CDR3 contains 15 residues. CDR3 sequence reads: CASSEAGYRTDTQYF. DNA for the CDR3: TGTGCCAGCAGTGAAGCGGGGTATCGCACAGATACGCAGTATTTT.

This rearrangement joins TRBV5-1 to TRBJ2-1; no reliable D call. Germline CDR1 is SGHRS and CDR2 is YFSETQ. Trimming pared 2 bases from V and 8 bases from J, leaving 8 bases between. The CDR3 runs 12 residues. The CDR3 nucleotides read TGCGCCAGCAGCTTAGGGATCGATGAGCAGTTCTTC. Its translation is CASSLGIDEQFF.

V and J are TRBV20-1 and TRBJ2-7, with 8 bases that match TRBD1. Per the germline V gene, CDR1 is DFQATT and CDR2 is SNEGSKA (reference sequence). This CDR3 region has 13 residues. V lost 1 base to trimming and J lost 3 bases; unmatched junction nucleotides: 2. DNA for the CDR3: TGCAGTGCTAGAGGACAGGGGATCTACGAGCAGTACTTC. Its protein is CSARGQGIYEQYF.